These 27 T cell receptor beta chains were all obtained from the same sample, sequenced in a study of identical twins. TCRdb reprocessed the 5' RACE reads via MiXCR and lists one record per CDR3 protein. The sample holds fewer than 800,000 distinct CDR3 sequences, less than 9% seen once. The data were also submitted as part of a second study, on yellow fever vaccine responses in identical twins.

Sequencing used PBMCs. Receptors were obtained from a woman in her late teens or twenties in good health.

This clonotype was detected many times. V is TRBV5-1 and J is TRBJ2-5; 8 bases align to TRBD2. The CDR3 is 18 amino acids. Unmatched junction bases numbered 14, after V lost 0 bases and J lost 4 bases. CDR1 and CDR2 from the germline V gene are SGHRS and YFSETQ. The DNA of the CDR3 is TGCGCCAGCAGCTTGGGAGGCTTCTCGAGCGGGAGTGGAGAGACCCAGTACTTC. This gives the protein CASSLGGFSSGSGETQYF.

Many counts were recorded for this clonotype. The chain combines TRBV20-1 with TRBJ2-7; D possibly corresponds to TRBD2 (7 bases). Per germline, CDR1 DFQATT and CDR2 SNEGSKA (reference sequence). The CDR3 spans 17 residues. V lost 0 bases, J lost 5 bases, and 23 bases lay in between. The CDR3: CSARDEGHPGLPHEQYF. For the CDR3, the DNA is TGCAGTGCTAGAGACGAGGGACACCCGGGACTACCCCACGAGCAGTACTTC.

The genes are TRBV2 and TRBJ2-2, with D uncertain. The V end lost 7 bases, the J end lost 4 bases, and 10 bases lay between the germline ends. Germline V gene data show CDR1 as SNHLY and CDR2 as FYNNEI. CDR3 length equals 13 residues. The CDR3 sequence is CASTILSTGELFF. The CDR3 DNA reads TGTGCCAGCACCATCCTTTCCACCGGGGAGCTGTTTTTT.

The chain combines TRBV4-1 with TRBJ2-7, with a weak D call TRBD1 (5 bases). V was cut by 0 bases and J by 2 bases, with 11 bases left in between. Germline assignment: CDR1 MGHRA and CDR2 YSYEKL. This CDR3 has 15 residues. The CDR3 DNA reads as TGCGCCAGCAGCCAAGAACAGGTACGAACCTACGAGCAGTACTTC. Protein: CASSQEQVRTYEQYF.

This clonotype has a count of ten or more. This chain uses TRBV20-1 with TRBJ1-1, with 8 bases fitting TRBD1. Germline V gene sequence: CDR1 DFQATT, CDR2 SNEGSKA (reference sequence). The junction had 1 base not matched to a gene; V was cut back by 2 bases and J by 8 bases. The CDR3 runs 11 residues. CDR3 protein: CSARRDREAFF. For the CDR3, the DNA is TGCAGTGCTAGACGGGACAGGGAAGCTTTCTTT.

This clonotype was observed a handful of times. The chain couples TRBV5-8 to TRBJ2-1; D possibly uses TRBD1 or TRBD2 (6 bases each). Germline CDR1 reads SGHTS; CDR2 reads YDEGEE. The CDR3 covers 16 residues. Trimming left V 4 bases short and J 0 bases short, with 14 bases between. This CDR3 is CASSQTGASSYNEQFF. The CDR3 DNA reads TGTGCCAGCAGCCAGACGGGGGCTAGCTCCTACAATGAGCAGTTCTTC.

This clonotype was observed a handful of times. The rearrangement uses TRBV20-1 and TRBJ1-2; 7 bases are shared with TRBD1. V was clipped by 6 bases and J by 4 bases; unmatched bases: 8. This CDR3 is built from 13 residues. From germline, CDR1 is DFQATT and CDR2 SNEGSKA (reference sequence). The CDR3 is CSARDREIYGYTF. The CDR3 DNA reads TGCAGTGCCCGAGACAGGGAGATCTATGGCTACACCTTC.

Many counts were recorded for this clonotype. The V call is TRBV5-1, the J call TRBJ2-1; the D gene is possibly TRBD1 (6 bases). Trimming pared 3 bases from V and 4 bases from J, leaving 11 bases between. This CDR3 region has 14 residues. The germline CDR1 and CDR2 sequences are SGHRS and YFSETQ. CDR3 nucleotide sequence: TGCGCCAGCAGCTCCGGGACATATTACAATGAGCAGTTCTTC. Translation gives CASSSGTYYNEQFF.

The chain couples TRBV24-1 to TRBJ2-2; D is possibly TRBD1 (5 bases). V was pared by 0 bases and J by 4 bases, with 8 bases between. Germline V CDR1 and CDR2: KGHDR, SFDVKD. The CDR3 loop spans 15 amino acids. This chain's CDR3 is CATSDLRTTTGELFF. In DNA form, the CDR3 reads TGTGCCACCAGTGATTTGAGGACAACCACCGGGGAGCTGTTTTTT.

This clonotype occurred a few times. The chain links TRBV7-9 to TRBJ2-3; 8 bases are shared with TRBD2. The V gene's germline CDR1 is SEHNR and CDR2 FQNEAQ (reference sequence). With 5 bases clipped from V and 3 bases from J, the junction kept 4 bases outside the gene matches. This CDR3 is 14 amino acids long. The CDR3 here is CASSERERTDTQYF. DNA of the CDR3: TGTGCCAGCAGCGAGCGGGAGAGGACAGATACGCAGTATTTT.

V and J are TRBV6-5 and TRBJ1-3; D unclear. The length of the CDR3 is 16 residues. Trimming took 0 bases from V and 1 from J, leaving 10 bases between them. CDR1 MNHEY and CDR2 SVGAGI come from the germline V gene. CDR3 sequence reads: CASSYSTFSSGNTIYF. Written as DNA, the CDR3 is TGTGCCAGCAGTTACTCGACGTTTAGTTCTGGAAACACCATATATTTT.

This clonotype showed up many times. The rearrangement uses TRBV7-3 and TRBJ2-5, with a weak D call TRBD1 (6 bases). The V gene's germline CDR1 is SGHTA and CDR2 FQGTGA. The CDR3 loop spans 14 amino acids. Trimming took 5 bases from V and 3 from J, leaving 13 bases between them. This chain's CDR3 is CASSPTGLEETQYF. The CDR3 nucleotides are TGTGCCAGCAGCCCGACAGGCCTAGAAGAGACCCAGTACTTC.

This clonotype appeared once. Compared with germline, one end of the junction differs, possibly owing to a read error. The CDR3 protein is CASSLVRGLDNEKLSF. The CDR3 DNA follows: TGTGCCAGCAGCTTAGTCCGGGGGCTGGATAATGAAAAACTGTCTTTT. The chain recombines TRBV7-9 with TRBJ1-4; possibly TRBD1 for D (6 bases). Germline V gene data show CDR1 as SEHNR and CDR2 as FQNEAQ (reference sequence). The CDR3 is made up of 16 amino acids.

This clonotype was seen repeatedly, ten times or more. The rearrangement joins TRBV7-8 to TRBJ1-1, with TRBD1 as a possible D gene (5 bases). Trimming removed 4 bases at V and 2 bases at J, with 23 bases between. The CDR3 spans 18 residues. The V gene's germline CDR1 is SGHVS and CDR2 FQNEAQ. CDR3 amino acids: CASSSPLGAEYTNTEAFF. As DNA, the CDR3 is TGTGCCAGCAGCTCCCCCCTAGGGGCCGAATATACCAACACTGAAGCTTTCTTT.

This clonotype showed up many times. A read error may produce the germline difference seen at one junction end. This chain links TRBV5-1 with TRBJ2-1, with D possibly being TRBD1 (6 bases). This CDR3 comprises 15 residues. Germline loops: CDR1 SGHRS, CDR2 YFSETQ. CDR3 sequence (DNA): TGTGCCAGCAGTACCGGACAGAGCTCCTACAATGAGCAGTTCTTC. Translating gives CASSTGQSSYNEQFF. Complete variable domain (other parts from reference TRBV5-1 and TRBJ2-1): KAGVTQTPRYLIKTRGQQVTLSCSPISGHRSVSWYQQTPGQGLQFLFEYFSETQRNKGNFPGRFSGRQFSNSRSEMNVSTLELGDSALYLCASSTGQSSYNEQFFGPGTRLTVL.

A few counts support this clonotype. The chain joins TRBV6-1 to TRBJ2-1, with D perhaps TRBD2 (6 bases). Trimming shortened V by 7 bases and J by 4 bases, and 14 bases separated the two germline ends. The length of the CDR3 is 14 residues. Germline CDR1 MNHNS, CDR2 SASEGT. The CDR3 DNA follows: TGTGCCAGCACCATCGGCCTAGCGTACAATGAGCAGTTCTTC. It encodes CASTIGLAYNEQFF.

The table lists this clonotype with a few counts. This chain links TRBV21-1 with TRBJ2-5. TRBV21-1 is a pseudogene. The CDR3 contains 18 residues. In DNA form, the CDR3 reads TGTGCCAGCAGCAAACGGAAGGTTGTCTCTCGGGGTGAGGAGACCCAGTACTTC. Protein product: CASSKRKVVSRGEETQYF.

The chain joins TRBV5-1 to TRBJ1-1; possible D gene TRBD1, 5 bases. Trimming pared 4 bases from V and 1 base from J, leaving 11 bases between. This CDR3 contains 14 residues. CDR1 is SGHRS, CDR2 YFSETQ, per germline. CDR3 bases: TGCGCCAGCAGCGGGGACGGCTGGAACACTGAAGCTTTCTTT. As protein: CASSGDGWNTEAFF.

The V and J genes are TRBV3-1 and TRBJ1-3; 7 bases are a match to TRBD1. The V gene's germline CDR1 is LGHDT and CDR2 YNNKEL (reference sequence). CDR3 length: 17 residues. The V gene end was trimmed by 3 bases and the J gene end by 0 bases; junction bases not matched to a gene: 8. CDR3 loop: CASSHPGQTYSGNTIYF. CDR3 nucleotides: TGTGCCAGCAGCCACCCGGGACAGACGTACTCTGGAAACACCATATATTTT.

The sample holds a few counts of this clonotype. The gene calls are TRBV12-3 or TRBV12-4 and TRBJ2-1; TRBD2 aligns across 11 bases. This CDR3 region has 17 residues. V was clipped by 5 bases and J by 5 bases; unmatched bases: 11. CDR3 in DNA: TGTGCCAGCAGTCGAAGACCAACTAGCGGGAGAGACAATGAGCAGTTCTTC. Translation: CASSRRPTSGRDNEQFF.

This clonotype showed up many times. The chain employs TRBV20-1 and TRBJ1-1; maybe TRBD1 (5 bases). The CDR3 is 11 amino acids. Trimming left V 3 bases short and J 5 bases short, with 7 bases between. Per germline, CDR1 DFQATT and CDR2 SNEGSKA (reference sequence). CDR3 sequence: CSASRGTEAFF. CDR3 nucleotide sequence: TGCAGTGCTAGCCGGGGGACTGAAGCTTTCTTT.

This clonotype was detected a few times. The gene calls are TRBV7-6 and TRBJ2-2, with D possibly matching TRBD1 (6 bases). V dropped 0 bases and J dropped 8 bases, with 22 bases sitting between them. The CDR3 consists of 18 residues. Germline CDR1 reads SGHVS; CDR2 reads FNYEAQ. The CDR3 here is CASSLAPTGIMRGGELFF. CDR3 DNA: TGTGCCAGCAGCTTAGCTCCGACAGGCATAATGCGAGGGGGGGAGCTGTTTTTT.

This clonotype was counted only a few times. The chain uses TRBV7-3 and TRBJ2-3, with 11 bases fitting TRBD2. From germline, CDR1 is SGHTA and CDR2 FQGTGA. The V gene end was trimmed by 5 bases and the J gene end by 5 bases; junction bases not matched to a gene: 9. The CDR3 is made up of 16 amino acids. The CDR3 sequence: CASSLRLAGGRDTQYF. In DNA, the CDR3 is TGTGCCAGCAGCCTACGGCTAGCGGGAGGTAGAGATACGCAGTATTTT.

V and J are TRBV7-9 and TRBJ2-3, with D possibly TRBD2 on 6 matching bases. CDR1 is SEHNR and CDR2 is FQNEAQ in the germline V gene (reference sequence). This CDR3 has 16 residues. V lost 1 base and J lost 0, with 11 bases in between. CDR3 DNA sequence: TGTGCCAGCAGCTTAGTCTCGGGGACTAGCACAGATACGCAGTATTTT. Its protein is CASSLVSGTSTDTQYF.

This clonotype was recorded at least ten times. CDR3 sequence: CASSFSLAGVETQYF. The CDR3 DNA reads TGCGCCAGCAGCTTTTCCCTAGCGGGGGTTGAGACCCAGTACTTC. This chain joins TRBV5-1 and TRBJ2-5; 10 bases map to TRBD2. The CDR3 consists of 15 residues. V shed 2 bases and J 5 bases; nucleotides not matched to a gene: 6. Germline V gene data show CDR1 as SGHRS and CDR2 as YFSETQ.

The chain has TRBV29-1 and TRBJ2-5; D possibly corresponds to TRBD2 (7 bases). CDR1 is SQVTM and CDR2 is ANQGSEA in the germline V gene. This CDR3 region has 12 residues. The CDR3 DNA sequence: TGCAGTGGGGGGGCTAGCGAAGAGACCCAGTACTTC. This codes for CSGGASEETQYF.

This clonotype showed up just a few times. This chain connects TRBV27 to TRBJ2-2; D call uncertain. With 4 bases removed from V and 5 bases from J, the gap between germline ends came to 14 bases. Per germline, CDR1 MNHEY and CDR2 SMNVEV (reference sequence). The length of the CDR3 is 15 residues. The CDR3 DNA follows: TGTGCCAGCAGTTCGGGTCCCTACATGACCGGGGAGCTGTTTTTT. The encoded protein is CASSSGPYMTGELFF.